Listed below are T cell receptor beta chains from one sample, sequenced in a study of blood T cell repertoires in COVID-19. Here immunoSEQ multiplex PCR was the method, and the copy in TCRdb shows in-frame clones only, minus some. This table has approximately 64,000 clones, roughly 80% appearing once. Material for sequencing was peripheral blood. These TCRs come from a woman between 65 and 79 years old with acute or convalescent COVID-19. CDR3s include the opening cysteine and the closing phenylalanine or tryptophan. The order of the fields is J gene, V gene, CDR3 length, CDR3 protein.

>TRBJ2-5|TRBV5-5|14
CASTRRQEQETQYF
>TRBJ2-3|TRBV12-3/TRBV12-4|13
CASRANGGDTQYF
>TRBJ1-5|TRBV4-3|14
CASSQGLAEQPQHF
>TRBJ1-5|TRBV19|16
CASSIPGFVSNQPQHF
>TRBJ1-2|TRBV6-5|14
CASSYGGINYGYTF
>TRBJ2-1|TRBV3-1/TRBV3-2|16
CASSKRNPTEYNEQFF
>TRBJ1-6|TRBV6-7|16
CASSYSLTGNNSPLHF
>TRBJ2-2|TRBV4-3|15
CASSPPGVDTGELFF
>TRBJ2-3|TRBV7-8|15
CASSLLAGGLDTQYF
>TRBJ2-3|TRBV6-5|14
CASSYGGTTDTQYF
>TRBJ2-2|TRBV23-1|15
CASTLRRSSTGELFF
>TRBJ2-3|TRBV3-1/TRBV3-2|18
CASSPESFWRGIPHTQYF
>TRBJ1-5|TRBV6-1|17
CASSGGSGQGYHQPQHF
>TRBJ1-1|TRBV29-1|13
CSVWDTMNTEAFF
>TRBJ2-1|TRBV14|16
CASSPPLVAAYNEQFF
>TRBJ1-1|TRBV6-2/TRBV6-3|16
CASSEGPGVPTVEAFF
>TRBJ2-7|TRBV19|13
CASSMDKNYEQYF
>TRBJ2-5|TRBV30|13
CAWKIRLGETQYF
>TRBJ2-5|TRBV5-1|16
CASSYNHQEAGETQYF
>TRBJ2-7|TRBV3-1/TRBV3-2|15
CASSRWREASYEQYF
>TRBJ2-5|TRBV5-5|13
CASSLASQETQYF
>TRBJ2-7|TRBV18|17
CASSPSVPGQGTNEQYF
>TRBJ1-1|TRBV9|14
CASSQTGGPTEAFF
>TRBJ1-1|TRBV5-1|14
CASSLATANTEAFF
>TRBJ2-1|TRBV9|14
CASSGSPEINEQFF
>TRBJ1-4|TRBV29-1|13
CSVEATGGEKLFF
>TRBJ2-3|TRBV11-2|18
CASSLYPPRDVVADTQYF
>TRBJ2-1|TRBV7-9|15
CASSFRTSVFNEQFF
>TRBJ2-3|TRBV15|14
CATSREVLADTQYF
>TRBJ2-7|TRBV7-8|14
CASSPKTGAYEQYF
>TRBJ2-3|TRBV5-6|17
CASSWRTSGGFTDTQYF
>TRBJ2-3|TRBV7-2|18
CASGGTSGGSFDTDTQYF
>TRBJ2-7|TRBV27|16
CASSPFPGTGSYEQYF
>TRBJ1-2|TRBV29-1|14
CSVDWSGQGGGYTF
>TRBJ1-5|TRBV28|12
CASSFPDQPQHF
>TRBJ1-2|TRBV6-5|13
CASRGDRVDGYTF
>TRBJ2-1|TRBV7-2|15
CASSLGGGSTNEQFF
>TRBJ2-6|TRBV3-1/TRBV3-2|19
CASSLGTSGGAAGANVLTF
>TRBJ1-5|TRBV2|15
CASSENTGTNQPQHF